This section outlines one T cell receptor beta chain sequence together with its context. As handled by the study authors: Estimation of nucleated cell counts was performed using reference gene primer amplification. Assay used: immunoSEQ multiplex PCR; TCRdb lists only in-frame clones, some missing. V, J and clone size were drawn from that table, and D and trimming were deduced from the DNA. Of 140,000 to 150,000 clones listed, around 87% are singletons. These data come from a study of blood T cell repertoires in COVID-19. At the level of the study: Whether acute or convalescent, the COVID-19 samples came from the United States, Italy and Spain. T cells, B-cell-depleted T cells, or PBMCs provided the cDNA or gDNA that served as material.

From germline, CDR1 is SGHTA and CDR2 FQGTGA. The junction had 2 bases not matched to a gene; V was cut back by 2 bases and J by 0 bases. The CDR3 runs 15 residues. The clonotype was recovered from a man at least 80 years old with acute or convalescent COVID-19. The source material was peripheral blood. V is TRBV7-3 and J is TRBJ2-7, with TRBD2 identical over 9 bases. CDR3 bases: TGTGCCAGCAGCTTAGAGACTAGCGGCTCCTACGAGCAGTACTTC. Its translation: CASSLETSGSYEQYF.